The 11 T cell receptor beta chains presented below share a single source sample, sequenced in a study of cytomegalovirus exposure and HLA in healthy donors. Use of 60 Vbeta and 13 Jbeta primers characterized the PCR. The repertoire was sequenced with immunoSEQ multiplex PCR; TCRdb's copy has only in-frame clones and lacks some. This sample's table reports about 200,000 clones. The sequenced material came from PBMCs. The receptors shown here come from a girl aged 2 to 9 in good health and CMV-seropositive.

The chain links TRBV5-1 to TRBJ2-3, with TRBD2 identical over 7 bases. CDR3 size: 15 residues. The junction had 4 bases not matched to a gene; V was cut back by 0 bases and J by 3 bases. Germline V gene sequence: CDR1 SGHRS, CDR2 YFSETQ. The DNA of the CDR3 is TGCGCCAGCAGCTTGGTGAGCGGGATAACAGATACGCAGTATTTT. It codes for CASSLVSGITDTQYF.

The chain has TRBV19 and TRBJ2-3; 8 bases fit TRBD2. The germline gives CDR1 LNHDA, CDR2 SQIVND (reference sequence). V dropped 3 bases and J dropped 0; count of bases not matched to a gene: 2. The CDR3 has 15 residues. The CDR3, as DNA: TGTGCCAGTAGTATGCCTAGCGGGAGCACAGATACGCAGTATTTT. Amino acids: CASSMPSGSTDTQYF. The full variable domain, in which reference TRBV19 and TRBJ2-3 provide the parts outside the CDR3, is DGGITQSPKYLFRKEGQNVTLSCEQNLNHDAMYWYRQDPGQGLRLIYYSQIVNDFQKGDIAEGYSVSREKKESFPLTVTSAQKNPTAFYLCASSMPSGSTDTQYFGPGTRLTVL.

The chain couples TRBV28 to TRBJ2-3, with a possible D match to TRBD1 (5 bases). The V gene lost 5 bases and the J gene lost 2 bases, with 14 bases spanning the gap. Germline V CDR1 and CDR2: MDHEN, SYDVKM. CDR3 length equals 15 residues. The DNA for the CDR3 is TGTGCCAGCAGTGGCCCTCAGGGTGACACAGATACGCAGTATTTT. Encoded protein: CASSGPQGDTDTQYF.

The chain employs TRBV28 and TRBJ2-1, with 12 bases matching TRBD2. The germline gives CDR1 MDHEN, CDR2 SYDVKM. Losses at the gene ends were 6 bases for V and 6 bases for J; bases not matched to a gene: 3. The CDR3 is made up of 14 amino acids. The CDR3 loop reads CASSLAGGGNEQFF. The CDR3 region has the DNA TGTGCCAGCAGCCTAGCGGGAGGGGGCAATGAGCAGTTCTTC.

The chain carries TRBV6-1 and TRBJ2-5; TRBD2 is a possible D gene (5 bases). CDR1 is MNHNS, CDR2 SASEGT, per germline. Between the trimmed V and J ends, which lost 3 bases and 0 bases, there was a span of 8 bases. The length of the CDR3 is 14 residues. In nucleotides, the CDR3 is TGTGCCAGCAGTGACCCGGGGAACCAAGAGACCCAGTACTTC. Encoded protein: CASSDPGNQETQYF.

The chain joins TRBV7-9 to TRBJ2-5, with D perhaps matching TRBD1 (6 bases). Germline V CDR1 and CDR2: SEHNR, FQNEAQ (reference sequence). The CDR3 has 15 residues. V lost 5 bases, J lost 2 bases, and 15 bases lay in between. CDR3 nucleotides: TGTGCCAGCAGCAACCCTTCAACAGGGCAAGAGACCCAGTACTTC. Its translation is CASSNPSTGQETQYF.

V is TRBV7-2 and J is TRBJ1-5, with 8 bases fitting TRBD1. CDR1 SGHTA and CDR2 FQGNSA come from the germline V gene. The CDR3 has 15 amino acids. V dropped 1 base and J dropped 7; count of bases not matched to a gene: 6. CDR3: CASSLGQGRGQPQHF. The DNA of the CDR3 is TGTGCCAGCAGCTTAGGACAGGGGCGCGGGCAGCCCCAGCATTTT.

V and J are TRBV11-2 and TRBJ2-1; 9 bases line up with TRBD2. Trimming at V came to 2 bases and at J to 4 bases, leaving 9 bases not matched to a gene. CDR1 is SGHAT and CDR2 is FQNNGV in the germline V gene. The CDR3 contains 17 residues. The CDR3: CASSLMASGTWYNEQFF. In nucleotides, the CDR3 is TGTGCCAGCAGCTTAATGGCTAGCGGGACCTGGTACAATGAGCAGTTCTTC. Looking up the rest from reference TRBV11-2 and TRBJ2-1 gives the full variable domain: EAGVAQSPRYKIIEKRQSVAFWCNPISGHATLYWYQQILGQGPKLLIQFQNNGVVDDSQLPKDRFSAERLKGVDSTLKIQPAKLEDSAVYLCASSLMASGTWYNEQFFGPGTRLTVL.

The CDR3 DNA is TGTGCCAGCAGCCGGGAGGGAGGGGCCCTCCGCGAGCAGTACTTC. Amino acids: CASSREGGALREQYF. The chain joins TRBV5-4 to TRBJ2-7, with 8 bases that match TRBD2. CDR1 SGHNT and CDR2 YYREEE come from the germline V gene (reference sequence). The CDR3 length is 15 residues. The V segment lost 4 bases and the J segment 6 bases; nucleotides outside the gene matches: 12.

The chain uses TRBV27 and TRBJ2-3, with TRBD2 matching over 10 bases. The CDR3 totals 19 residues. Germline CDR1 reads MNHEY; CDR2 reads SMNVEV (reference sequence). Trimming at V came to 5 bases and at J to 0 bases, leaving 14 bases not matched to a gene. For the CDR3, the DNA is TGTGCCAGCAGTCGGTTAAGTTCTAGCGGGAGAACTAGCACAGATACGCAGTATTTT. Translated, it gives CASSRLSSSGRTSTDTQYF.

This chain connects TRBV27 to TRBJ2-3; TRBD2 matches 10 bases. CDR3 length: 18 residues. The germline V gene has CDR1 MNHEY and CDR2 SMNVEV (reference sequence). The V segment lost 5 bases and the J segment 6 bases; nucleotides outside the gene matches: 17. The CDR3 spells CASSADPPSGRASDTQYF. The CDR3 region has the DNA TGTGCCAGCAGTGCGGATCCCCCTAGCGGGAGAGCCTCGGATACGCAGTATTTT.